The TCR beta chain under discussion was sequenced for a study of neoadjuvant anti-PD-1 for oral cavity cancer. Per the germline V gene, CDR1 is KGHSH and CDR2 is LQKENI. V shed 0 bases, J shed 5 bases, and the junction held 0 bases outside the gene matches. CDR3 length: 13 amino acids. Time point described: after neoadjuvant nivolumab, at surgical resection. This clone was recorded a few times. The protocol was immunoSEQ multiplex PCR, while the TCRdb copy is restricted to in-frame clones and leaves out a portion. The sample contains around 8,000 clones, 60% to 75% of which appear only once. The chain uses TRBV18 and TRBJ2-7; TRBD1 matches 8 bases. This receptor was taken from a person between 40 and 85 years old with oral cavity squamous cell carcinoma. The sample was PBMCs, taken after nivolumab (anti-PD-1) treatment. The CDR3 sequence: CASSPPTGDEQYF. For the CDR3, the DNA is TGTGCCAGCTCACCACCGACAGGGGACGAGCAGTACTTC.